A selection of T cell receptor beta chains follows, all from one sample in a study of T cell changes during pregnancy in multiple sclerosis. Produced via immunoSEQ multiplex PCR; TCRdb's table is partial and in-frame only. The sample includes 11,000 or so clones, about 93% of them seen just once. Sequenced material: CD4+ T cells from peripheral blood mononuclear cells, taken before pregnancy. The receptors stem from a female donor with multiple sclerosis, enrolled in a pregnancy study. CDR3s include the opening cysteine and the closing phenylalanine or tryptophan. Each record gives: J gene, clone size, D gene, V gene, CDR3 protein, CDR3 DNA. D genes are given only for firm matches. Clone size is given for some rows only: seen once, a few or many times, or a class if the clone is expanded.

J: TRBJ1-1
size: NA
D: NA
V: TRBV7-8
CDR3: CASSLDRWNTEAFF
DNA: TGTGCCAGCAGCTTAGACAGGTGGAACACTGAAGCTTTCTTT

J: TRBJ2-1
size: NA
D: TRBD2
V: TRBV7-9
CDR3: CASSFTSGGYNEQFF
DNA: TGTGCCAGCAGCTTCACTAGCGGGGGTTACAATGAGCAGTTCTTC

J: TRBJ2-2
size: NA
D: TRBD1
V: TRBV19
CDR3: CASSRLSGTAPGELFF
DNA: TGTGCCAGTAGTCGACTCTCCGGGACAGCTCCCGGGGAGCTGTTTTTT

J: TRBJ2-3
size: NA
D: NA
V: TRBV9
CDR3: CASSVGASATDTQYF
DNA: TGTGCCAGCAGCGTTGGGGCTAGCGCAACAGATACGCAGTATTTT

J: TRBJ2-7
size: NA
D: TRBD2
V: TRBV10-3
CDR3: CAIRGGGSYEQYF
DNA: TGTGCCATCAGGGGCGGGGGCTCCTACGAGCAGTACTTC

J: TRBJ2-7
size: once
D: NA
V: TRBV30
CDR3: CAWISGFPYEQYF
DNA: TGTGCCTGGATCTCGGGGTTTCCCTACGAGCAGTACTTC

J: TRBJ2-2
size: NA
D: NA
V: TRBV7-6
CDR3: CASSLGTVGTGELFF
DNA: TGTGCCAGCAGCTTAGGGACAGTTGGGACCGGGGAGCTGTTTTTT

J: TRBJ2-1
size: NA
D: TRBD2
V: TRBV7-2
CDR3: CASSLVGTSGMNEQFF
DNA: TGTGCCAGCAGCTTAGTTGGGACTAGCGGGATGAATGAGCAGTTCTTC

J: TRBJ2-7
size: NA
D: NA
V: TRBV5-4
CDR3: CASSFSRGSNEQYF
DNA: TGTGCCAGCAGCTTTTCCCGGGGGTCAAACGAGCAGTACTTC

J: TRBJ2-5
size: NA
D: TRBD1
V: TRBV7-2
CDR3: CASSRQGTGDSTQYF
DNA: TGTGCCAGCAGCCGACAAGGGACAGGGGATTCCACCCAGTACTTC

J: TRBJ2-1
size: NA
D: TRBD2
V: TRBV5-4
CDR3: CASSLALAGKNEQFF
DNA: TGTGCCAGCAGCTTGGCACTAGCGGGCAAAAATGAGCAGTTCTTC

J: TRBJ2-1
size: NA
D: TRBD2
V: TRBV7-2
CDR3: CASSQGLAGGYEQFF
DNA: TGTGCCAGCAGCCAGGGACTAGCGGGGGGTTATGAGCAGTTCTTC

J: TRBJ1-5
size: NA
D: NA
V: TRBV7-9
CDR3: CASSPGEYQPQHF
DNA: TGTGCCAGCAGCCCGGGGGAATATCAGCCCCAGCATTTT

J: TRBJ2-7
size: NA
D: NA
V: TRBV15
CDR3: CATSRDRSGREQYF
DNA: TGTGCCACCAGCAGAGATAGGTCAGGGCGAGAGCAGTACTTC

J: TRBJ2-7
size: NA
D: TRBD2
V: TRBV18
CDR3: CASSMGLAGHEQYF
DNA: TGTGCCAGCTCAATGGGACTAGCGGGCCACGAGCAGTACTTC

J: TRBJ2-7
size: NA
D: TRBD1
V: TRBV18
CDR3: CASSPPQGTYEQYF
DNA: TGTGCCAGCTCCCCACCACAGGGGACCTACGAGCAGTACTTC

J: TRBJ2-7
size: NA
D: TRBD1
V: TRBV6-1
CDR3: CASRRTGSEQYF
DNA: TGTGCCAGCAGACGGACAGGTTCCGAGCAGTACTTC

J: TRBJ2-1
size: NA
D: TRBD2
V: TRBV30
CDR3: CAWGTSGGNGEQFF
DNA: TGTGCCTGGGGTACTAGCGGGGGTAATGGTGAGCAGTTCTTC

J: TRBJ2-2
size: NA
D: TRBD1
V: TRBV5-4
CDR3: CASSYRLAGGTGELFF
DNA: TGTGCCAGCAGCTACCGGTTGGCAGGGGGTACCGGGGAGCTGTTTTTT

J: TRBJ1-2
size: NA
D: NA
V: TRBV2
CDR3: CASTGERYGYTF
DNA: TGTGCCAGCACGGGGGAACGCTATGGCTACACCTTC

J: TRBJ1-2
size: few
D: NA
V: TRBV28
CDR3: CASRQTTGGFGGYTF
DNA: TGTGCCAGCAGACAAACAACGGGGGGCTTTGGGGGCTACACCTTC

J: TRBJ2-5
size: NA
D: NA
V: TRBV4-1
CDR3: CASSQGPAEGAQETQYF
DNA: TGCGCCAGCAGCCAAGGACCTGCGGAGGGGGCTCAAGAGACCCAGTACTTC

J: TRBJ1-1
size: NA
D: NA
V: TRBV4-1
CDR3: CASSQDSLGGRKTEAFF
DNA: TGCGCCAGCAGCCAAGATTCTTTGGGAGGTCGAAAAACTGAAGCTTTCTTT

J: TRBJ1-2
size: once
D: NA
V: TRBV6-5
CDR3: CASSYIGSYGYTF
DNA: TGTGCCAGCAGTTACATTGGGAGCTATGGCTACACCTTC

J: TRBJ2-7
size: NA
D: NA
V: TRBV29-1
CDR3: CSVEEGGGLAQYF
DNA: TGCAGCGTTGAAGAAGGGGGTGGGCTAGCGCAGTACTTC

J: TRBJ2-3
size: NA
D: NA
V: TRBV4-2
CDR3: CASSQASSTDTQYF
DNA: TGTGCCAGCAGCCAAGCCTCCTCCACAGATACGCAGTATTTT

J: TRBJ2-7
size: once
D: TRBD2
V: TRBV5-5
CDR3: CASSSRGGIYEQYF
DNA: TGTGCCAGCAGCTCACGCGGGGGAATCTACGAGCAGTACTTC

J: TRBJ2-2
size: NA
D: TRBD1
V: TRBV7-9
CDR3: CASSSYLGTGVGTGELFF
DNA: TGTGCCAGCAGCTCTTACCTTGGGACAGGGGTAGGAACCGGGGAGCTGTTTTTT

J: TRBJ2-5
size: NA
D: NA
V: TRBV10-3
CDR3: CAISESRQRGRARETQYF
DNA: TGTGCCATCAGTGAGTCCCGACAGAGGGGGAGAGCAAGGGAGACCCAGTACTTC

J: TRBJ1-1
size: NA
D: NA
V: TRBV27
CDR3: CASSSQGGNTEAFF
DNA: TGTGCCAGCAGTTCTCAGGGTGGCAACACTGAAGCTTTCTTT

J: TRBJ1-1
size: few
D: TRBD1
V: TRBV6-1
CDR3: CAGTGGPWTEAFF
DNA: TGTGCCGGGACAGGGGGCCCCTGGACTGAAGCTTTCTTT

J: TRBJ1-4
size: once
D: TRBD1
V: TRBV9
CDR3: CASSVVGQGRVLGEKLFF
DNA: TGTGCCAGCAGCGTAGTAGGACAGGGGAGGGTTTTGGGGGAAAAACTGTTTTTT

J: TRBJ1-6
size: few
D: NA
V: TRBV6-1
CDR3: CASSEFRNSPLHF
DNA: TGTGCCAGCAGTGAGTTCAGAAATTCACCCCTCCACTTT

J: TRBJ2-7
size: NA
D: TRBD1
V: TRBV7-6
CDR3: CASSPGTGKTYEQYF
DNA: TGTGCCAGCAGCCCCGGGACAGGGAAAACCTACGAGCAGTACTTC